Listed below are T cell receptor beta chains from one sample, sequenced in a study of T cells after posttransplantation cyclophosphamide. Profiled with immunoSEQ multiplex PCR; TCRdb holds only in-frame clones, not every one. In total the sample includes over 25,000 clones, none of them seen once. Sequencing used PBMCs. All receptors come from a woman in her sixties in good health, CMV-negative, and a related stem cell transplant donor. Both conserved end residues are part of each CDR3. D genes are given only for firm matches. Some rows mark clone size as missing; the rest say once, few, many or name a class of expanded clone.

CDR3: CSVEGQGVYTGELFF; DNA: TGCAGCGTCGAGGGACAGGGGGTGTACACCGGGGAGCTGTTTTTT; D: TRBD1; size: NA; V: TRBV29-1; J: TRBJ2-2
CDR3: CASRAPGINEQFF; DNA: TGTGCCAGCAGGGCTCCGGGTATCAATGAGCAGTTCTTC; D: NA; size: many; V: TRBV2; J: TRBJ2-1
CDR3: CASSRGRLNTEAFF; DNA: TGTGCCAGCAGCAGGGGGCGGTTGAACACTGAAGCTTTCTTT; D: TRBD1; size: many; V: TRBV5-6; J: TRBJ1-1
CDR3: CASSKAGEGNEQFF; DNA: TGTGCCAGCAGCAAAGCGGGAGAGGGTAATGAGCAGTTCTTC; D: TRBD2; size: many; V: TRBV7-9; J: TRBJ2-1
CDR3: CASSGAGGTDTQYF; DNA: TGTGCCAGCAGTGGGGCAGGGGGCACAGATACGCAGTATTTT; D: NA; size: NA; V: TRBV6-1; J: TRBJ2-3
CDR3: CASTGGTDTQYF; DNA: TGTGCCAGCACAGGGGGCACAGATACGCAGTATTTT; D: NA; size: few; V: TRBV28; J: TRBJ2-3
CDR3: CATRPVGPLPWKPDTQYF; DNA: TGTGCCACTCGCCCCGTAGGCCCACTACCTTGGAAGCCAGATACGCAGTATTTT; D: NA; size: NA; V: TRBV19; J: TRBJ2-3
CDR3: CASSPFELIETQYF; DNA: TGTGCCAGCTCACCGTTTGAGCTGATAGAGACCCAGTACTTC; D: NA; size: few; V: TRBV18; J: TRBJ2-5
CDR3: CASSYRTEETQYF; DNA: TGTGCCAGCAGTTACCGGACAGAAGAGACCCAGTACTTC; D: NA; size: NA; V: TRBV6-5; J: TRBJ2-5
CDR3: CASSLSGNQGDTQYF; DNA: TGTGCCAGCAGCTTATCGGGCAACCAGGGAGATACGCAGTATTTT; D: NA; size: many; V: TRBV11-2; J: TRBJ2-3
CDR3: CASNLRPSGSLRNEQFF; DNA: TGTGCCAGCAACCTGCGACCTAGCGGGAGTCTGAGGAATGAGCAGTTCTTC; D: TRBD2; size: many; V: TRBV28; J: TRBJ2-1
CDR3: CARQGGTEAFF; DNA: TGCGCCCGACAGGGAGGGACTGAAGCTTTCTTT; D: TRBD1; size: many; V: TRBV10-1; J: TRBJ1-1
CDR3: CASSLSAGSYEQYF; DNA: TGTGCCAGCAGTTTATCGGCAGGGTCCTACGAGCAGTACTTC; D: NA; size: NA; V: TRBV12-3/TRBV12-4; J: TRBJ2-7
CDR3: CASSYEGYTEAFF; DNA: TGTGCCAGCAGTTACGAGGGTTACACTGAAGCTTTCTTT; D: NA; size: many; V: TRBV6-2/TRBV6-3; J: TRBJ1-1
CDR3: CASLGGRGYTF; DNA: TGTGCCAGCTTAGGGGGACGAGGCTACACCTTC; D: NA; size: many; V: TRBV28; J: TRBJ1-2
CDR3: CASFGGAGSYNEQFF; DNA: TGTGCCAGCTTCGGGGGGGCGGGCTCCTACAATGAGCAGTTCTTC; D: TRBD2; size: many; V: TRBV18; J: TRBJ2-1
CDR3: CASSSGPNNEQFF; DNA: TGTGCCAGCAGCTCCGGTCCTAACAATGAGCAGTTCTTC; D: NA; size: many; V: TRBV5-8; J: TRBJ2-1
CDR3: CASSHGPGTSGGARDTQYF; DNA: TGCGCCAGCAGCCATGGTCCCGGGACTAGCGGGGGGGCTAGAGATACGCAGTATTTT; D: TRBD2; size: many; V: TRBV4-3; J: TRBJ2-3
CDR3: CASSLGQGNEKLFF; DNA: TGTGCCAGTAGTCTTGGACAGGGTAATGAAAAACTGTTTTTT; D: TRBD1; size: many; V: TRBV19; J: TRBJ1-4
CDR3: CASTTLGGARVTEAFF; DNA: TGTGCCAGCACGACCCTGGGGGGGGCGCGTGTCACTGAAGCTTTCTTT; D: NA; size: many; V: TRBV4-2; J: TRBJ1-1
CDR3: CASRGHQAGASYEQYF; DNA: TGTGCCAGCCGGGGGCATCAAGCGGGGGCCTCCTACGAGCAGTACTTC; D: TRBD2; size: many; V: TRBV19; J: TRBJ2-7
CDR3: CASSLPSLQETQYF; DNA: TGTGCCAGCAGCTTGCCGTCACTTCAAGAGACCCAGTACTTC; D: NA; size: many; V: TRBV7-2; J: TRBJ2-5
CDR3: CAWTIGGSTDTQYF; DNA: TGTGCCTGGACCATCGGGGGGAGCACAGATACGCAGTATTTT; D: TRBD2; size: NA; V: TRBV30; J: TRBJ2-3
CDR3: CASSLLAGGLLNEQFF; DNA: TGCGCCAGCAGCTTGTTAGCGGGAGGGTTACTCAATGAGCAGTTCTTC; D: TRBD2; size: many; V: TRBV5-1; J: TRBJ2-1
CDR3: CASSMFREVQPQHF; DNA: TGTGCCAGTAGTATGTTCAGGGAGGTTCAGCCCCAGCATTTT; D: NA; size: many; V: TRBV19; J: TRBJ1-5
CDR3: CASSQNLGGGPETQYF; DNA: TGTGCCAGCAGCCAGAATCTAGGGGGGGGGCCCGAGACCCAGTACTTC; D: NA; size: few; V: TRBV7-3; J: TRBJ2-5
CDR3: CARSLEGQGFNSPLHF; DNA: TGTGCCAGAAGCTTGGAGGGACAGGGTTTTAATTCACCCCTCCACTTT; D: TRBD1; size: many; V: TRBV5-3; J: TRBJ1-6
CDR3: CASSFRGSVDEQYF; DNA: TGTGCCAGCAGCTTCAGGGGAAGTGTGGACGAGCAGTACTTC; D: NA; size: many; V: TRBV27; J: TRBJ2-7
CDR3: CASSVTGNTEAFF; DNA: TGTGCCAGCAGCGTGACGGGGAACACTGAAGCTTTCTTT; D: NA; size: many; V: TRBV2; J: TRBJ1-1
CDR3: CASSQWTGVSEAFF; DNA: TGCGCCAGCAGCCAATGGACAGGGGTCTCTGAAGCTTTCTTT; D: TRBD1; size: many; V: TRBV4-3; J: TRBJ1-1
CDR3: CASSLSGLVGTDTQYF; DNA: TGTGCCAGCAGCCTCAGCGGGCTAGTGGGCACAGATACGCAGTATTTT; D: NA; size: NA; V: TRBV7-2; J: TRBJ2-3
CDR3: CASSQRGAGDTQYF; DNA: TGCGCCAGCAGTCAACGGGGGGCAGGAGATACGCAGTATTTT; D: NA; size: many; V: TRBV23-1; J: TRBJ2-3
CDR3: CASSPGQIMNTEAFF; DNA: TGTGCCAGCAGTCCAGGACAGATCATGAACACTGAAGCTTTCTTT; D: NA; size: many; V: TRBV12-3/TRBV12-4; J: TRBJ1-1
CDR3: CAWSGGGLLNTIYF; DNA: TGTGCCTGGAGTGGGGGGGGGCTGCTAAACACCATATATTTT; D: NA; size: NA; V: TRBV30; J: TRBJ1-3
CDR3: CASSFGTSGGIDTQYF; DNA: TGTGCCAGCAGCTTCGGTACTAGCGGGGGGATAGATACGCAGTATTTT; D: TRBD2; size: few; V: TRBV5-8; J: TRBJ2-3
CDR3: CASSLGASTDTQYF; DNA: TGTGCCAGCAGCTTAGGAGCTAGCACAGATACGCAGTATTTT; D: NA; size: many; V: TRBV7-8; J: TRBJ2-3
CDR3: CASSEEAGGHYEQYF; DNA: TGTGCCAGCAGTGAAGAAGCGGGAGGACACTACGAGCAGTACTTC; D: TRBD2; size: many; V: TRBV6-1; J: TRBJ2-7
CDR3: CAWSPGLVYEQYF; DNA: TGTGCCTGGAGCCCGGGACTAGTGTACGAGCAGTACTTC; D: TRBD2; size: NA; V: TRBV30; J: TRBJ2-7
CDR3: CASSPTTGIGYTF; DNA: TGTGCCAGCAGCCCTACGACAGGGATTGGCTACACCTTC; D: TRBD1; size: NA; V: TRBV11-2; J: TRBJ1-2
CDR3: CASAGTSGIEQFF; DNA: TGTGCCAGCGCCGGGACTAGCGGGATCGAGCAGTTCTTC; D: TRBD2; size: many; V: TRBV2; J: TRBJ2-1
CDR3: CASSLDRGRGEQYF; DNA: TGTGCCAGCAGTCTCGACAGGGGGCGAGGGGAGCAGTACTTC; D: TRBD1; size: few; V: TRBV6-1; J: TRBJ2-7
CDR3: CASSLPSPVETQYF; DNA: TGTGCCAGCAGTTTGCCTAGTCCGGTAGAGACCCAGTACTTC; D: NA; size: many; V: TRBV28; J: TRBJ2-5
CDR3: CASSSSGGGGLSDTQYF; DNA: TGTGCCAGCAGCTCGTCCGGGGGGGGCGGGCTGAGTGATACGCAGTATTTT; D: TRBD2; size: few; V: TRBV7-6; J: TRBJ2-3
CDR3: CASSLEGQGRYGYTF; DNA: TGTGCCAGCAGCTTAGAAGGACAGGGGAGGTATGGCTACACCTTC; D: TRBD1; size: many; V: TRBV5-4; J: TRBJ1-2
CDR3: CASSDRDRVNSPLHF; DNA: TGTGCCAGCAGCGACCGGGACAGGGTCAATTCACCCCTCCACTTT; D: TRBD1; size: NA; V: TRBV9; J: TRBJ1-6
CDR3: CASSLDRVPPYEQYF; DNA: TGTGCCAGCAGCCTCGACAGGGTTCCCCCCTACGAGCAGTACTTC; D: TRBD1; size: many; V: TRBV11-1; J: TRBJ2-7
CDR3: CASSPRGNYGYTF; DNA: TGTGCCAGCAGCCCCAGGGGGAACTATGGCTACACCTTC; D: TRBD1; size: many; V: TRBV7-2; J: TRBJ1-2
CDR3: CASSPTGTATNEKLFF; DNA: TGTGCCAGCAGCCCGACCGGGACAGCAACTAATGAAAAACTGTTTTTT; D: TRBD1; size: many; V: TRBV7-9; J: TRBJ1-4
CDR3: CASSQSRGTGELFF; DNA: TGTGCCAGCAGCCAATCGAGGGGAACCGGGGAGCTGTTTTTT; D: NA; size: many; V: TRBV16; J: TRBJ2-2
CDR3: CAWSRGQGSWEQFF; DNA: TGTGCCTGGAGCAGGGGACAGGGCTCATGGGAGCAGTTCTTC; D: TRBD1; size: many; V: TRBV30; J: TRBJ2-1
CDR3: CARGWGTEAFF; DNA: TGTGCTCGGGGGTGGGGCACTGAAGCTTTCTTT; D: NA; size: NA; V: TRBV30; J: TRBJ1-1
CDR3: CASSLSGSTYNEQFF; DNA: TGTGCCAGCAGCCTTAGCGGGAGTACTTACAATGAGCAGTTCTTC; D: TRBD2; size: many; V: TRBV7-9; J: TRBJ2-1
CDR3: CASSEEGQGSDTQYF; DNA: TGTGCCAGCAGTGAAGAGGGACAGGGCTCAGATACGCAGTATTTT; D: TRBD1; size: many; V: TRBV6-4; J: TRBJ2-3
CDR3: CAWSDQLSTGRGEYF; DNA: TGTGCCTGGAGTGACCAACTATCCACAGGGCGGGGGGAGTACTTC; D: TRBD2; size: NA; V: TRBV30; J: TRBJ2-7
CDR3: CASNPRTGSYGYTF; DNA: TGTGCCAGCAACCCCCGGACAGGGAGTTATGGCTACACCTTC; D: TRBD1; size: NA; V: TRBV28; J: TRBJ1-2
CDR3: CASRLTRDSPLHF; DNA: TGCGCCAGCAGGCTTACGAGGGATTCACCCCTCCACTTT; D: NA; size: many; V: TRBV4-1; J: TRBJ1-6
CDR3: CASSWGGNTEAFF; DNA: TGTGCCAGCAGTTGGGGGGGGAACACTGAAGCTTTCTTT; D: NA; size: NA; V: TRBV27; J: TRBJ1-1
CDR3: CASSLSQFEAFF; DNA: TGTGCCAGCAGCTTATCTCAGTTCGAAGCTTTCTTT; D: NA; size: many; V: TRBV7-9; J: TRBJ1-1
CDR3: CASSLISRSSYNEQFF; DNA: TGTGCCAGCAGCCTTATTAGCCGGAGCTCCTACAATGAGCAGTTCTTC; D: NA; size: NA; V: TRBV5-6; J: TRBJ2-1